The rows below give T cell receptor beta chains drawn from one sample of a study of CD8+ T cells in alopecia areata. The data were produced by immunoSEQ multiplex PCR, yet TCRdb's version contains in-frame clones alone and is incomplete. Among around 140,000 clones, approximately 86% were seen once, and the ten largest hold roughly 13%. The sample in question was CD8+ T cells sorted from blood, obtained at week 4, from a patient treated with tofacitinib. These receptors were collected from a human donor with alopecia areata. Both conserved end residues are part of each CDR3. The order of the fields is J gene, clone size, V gene, D gene, CDR3 DNA, CDR3 protein. D genes are given only for firm matches. Some rows mark clone size as missing; the rest say once, few, many or name a class of expanded clone.

j_call: TRBJ2-2; clone_size: .; v_call: TRBV9; d_call: TRBD1; cdr3_nt: TGTGCCAGCAGCGACCGGGACAGGGAAAACACCGGGGAGCTGTTTTTT; cdr3_aa: CASSDRDRENTGELFF
j_call: TRBJ2-7; clone_size: .; v_call: TRBV11-1; d_call: .; cdr3_nt: TGTGCCAGCAGCTTAGTTCCAGGGACTTACGAGCAGTACTTC; cdr3_aa: CASSLVPGTYEQYF
j_call: TRBJ2-3; clone_size: .; v_call: TRBV15; d_call: .; cdr3_nt: TGTGCCACCAGCAGAGATCTAGTAGATACGCAGTATTTT; cdr3_aa: CATSRDLVDTQYF
j_call: TRBJ2-5; clone_size: .; v_call: TRBV6-1; d_call: .; cdr3_nt: TGTGCCAGCAGCCTACGGCCTCAAGAGACCCAGTACTTC; cdr3_aa: CASSLRPQETQYF
j_call: TRBJ1-2; clone_size: .; v_call: TRBV27; d_call: TRBD1; cdr3_nt: TGTGCCAGCAGTTTATCGACAGGGAACTATGGCTACACCTTC; cdr3_aa: CASSLSTGNYGYTF
j_call: TRBJ2-7; clone_size: .; v_call: TRBV7-3; d_call: .; cdr3_nt: TGTGCCAGCAGCTTAGGACTCGATTACGAGCAGTACTTC; cdr3_aa: CASSLGLDYEQYF
j_call: TRBJ2-1; clone_size: .; v_call: TRBV4-1; d_call: .; cdr3_nt: TGCGCCAGCAGCCAAGATGCCCTAGCCCCCTCGAGGAACAATGAGCAGTTCTTC; cdr3_aa: CASSQDALAPSRNNEQFF
j_call: TRBJ1-2; clone_size: .; v_call: TRBV6-5; d_call: .; cdr3_nt: TGTGCCAGCAGTTTGGGGGCGGCCTATGGCTACACCTTC; cdr3_aa: CASSLGAAYGYTF
j_call: TRBJ2-1; clone_size: .; v_call: TRBV11-1; d_call: TRBD1; cdr3_nt: TGTGCCAGCAGCCCGCAGGGGGCTAGCTCCTACAATGAGCAGTTCTTC; cdr3_aa: CASSPQGASSYNEQFF
j_call: TRBJ2-7; clone_size: .; v_call: TRBV10-3; d_call: .; cdr3_nt: TGTGCCATCAGAGGACCCAGCGAGCAGTACTTC; cdr3_aa: CAIRGPSEQYF
j_call: TRBJ1-5; clone_size: .; v_call: TRBV19; d_call: .; cdr3_nt: TGTGCCAGTAGTATCGTACAGGAGATCTATCAGCCCCAGCATTTT; cdr3_aa: CASSIVQEIYQPQHF
j_call: TRBJ1-2; clone_size: .; v_call: TRBV27; d_call: .; cdr3_nt: TGTGCCAGCAGTTTTGGGGGCTTTGATGGCTACACCTTC; cdr3_aa: CASSFGGFDGYTF
j_call: TRBJ1-1; clone_size: .; v_call: TRBV7-9; d_call: .; cdr3_nt: TGTGCCAGCAGCTTAGTCGGGGCAGGGGCGGGAAACACTGAAGCTTTCTTT; cdr3_aa: CASSLVGAGAGNTEAFF
j_call: TRBJ2-1; clone_size: .; v_call: TRBV27; d_call: TRBD2; cdr3_nt: TGTGCCAGCAGGGTGCAGACTAGCGCGTCCAATGAGCAGTTCTTC; cdr3_aa: CASRVQTSASNEQFF
j_call: TRBJ1-2; clone_size: .; v_call: TRBV6-1; d_call: .; cdr3_nt: TGTGCCAGCAGCGCCGGACGGGCCAAATATGGCTACACCTTC; cdr3_aa: CASSAGRAKYGYTF
j_call: TRBJ2-7; clone_size: .; v_call: TRBV9; d_call: .; cdr3_nt: TGTGCCAGCAGCGTAGGGGGGGTCCCCCACGAGCAGTACTTC; cdr3_aa: CASSVGGVPHEQYF
j_call: TRBJ2-3; clone_size: .; v_call: TRBV4-1; d_call: TRBD1; cdr3_nt: TGCGCCAGCAGCCAAGCCTCCGGGACAGGGGCATCAGATACGCAGTATTTT; cdr3_aa: CASSQASGTGASDTQYF
j_call: TRBJ2-7; clone_size: .; v_call: TRBV9; d_call: TRBD2; cdr3_nt: TGTGCCAGCAGCGTAGATCCGGGAGGGTACGAGCAGTACTTC; cdr3_aa: CASSVDPGGYEQYF
j_call: TRBJ1-2; clone_size: .; v_call: TRBV5-6; d_call: .; cdr3_nt: TGTGCCAGCAGCTCGACAGGACAAATTAACTATGGCTACACCTTC; cdr3_aa: CASSSTGQINYGYTF
j_call: TRBJ2-7; clone_size: few; v_call: TRBV27; d_call: .; cdr3_nt: TGTGCCAGCAGTTTAGGCAGAACCTCCTACGAGCAGTACTTC; cdr3_aa: CASSLGRTSYEQYF
j_call: TRBJ2-7; clone_size: .; v_call: TRBV6-5; d_call: .; cdr3_nt: TGTGCCAGCAGTTACTCGCCCTCCTACGAGCAGTACTTC; cdr3_aa: CASSYSPSYEQYF
j_call: TRBJ2-3; clone_size: .; v_call: TRBV5-1; d_call: TRBD2; cdr3_nt: TGCGCCAGCAGCGGTAGCGGGGGGGTTGCAGATACGCAGTATTTT; cdr3_aa: CASSGSGGVADTQYF
j_call: TRBJ2-7; clone_size: .; v_call: TRBV4-1; d_call: .; cdr3_nt: TGCGCCAGCAGCCAAGATCGGAGGGAAGCCTCCCTCTTTCCTAGCTCCTACGAGCAGTACTTC; cdr3_aa: CASSQDRREASLFPSSYEQYF
j_call: TRBJ2-1; clone_size: .; v_call: TRBV9; d_call: .; cdr3_nt: TGTGCCAGCAGCGTAAAACGGGGAGTCTCCTACAATGAGCAGTTCTTC; cdr3_aa: CASSVKRGVSYNEQFF
j_call: TRBJ2-4; clone_size: .; v_call: TRBV29-1; d_call: .; cdr3_nt: TGCAGCGTTGAAGATCCCAGAGGGGTTGACATTCAGTACTTC; cdr3_aa: CSVEDPRGVDIQYF
j_call: TRBJ2-5; clone_size: once; v_call: TRBV11-2; d_call: .; cdr3_nt: TGTGCCAGCTCCTCGGGGGTCCAAGAGACCCAGTACTTC; cdr3_aa: CASSSGVQETQYF
j_call: TRBJ2-1; clone_size: .; v_call: TRBV19; d_call: .; cdr3_nt: TGTGCCAGTAGTATAAGTGACTATTCCTACAATGAGCAGTTCTTC; cdr3_aa: CASSISDYSYNEQFF
j_call: TRBJ2-1; clone_size: .; v_call: TRBV27; d_call: TRBD2; cdr3_nt: TGTGCCAGCAGTTTATGGTCTAGCGGGGGGGATGAGCAGTTCTTC; cdr3_aa: CASSLWSSGGDEQFF
j_call: TRBJ2-7; clone_size: .; v_call: TRBV25-1; d_call: .; cdr3_nt: TGTGCCAGCAGTGGACAGCGGGCGGATTACGAGCAGTACTTC; cdr3_aa: CASSGQRADYEQYF
j_call: TRBJ1-5; clone_size: .; v_call: TRBV5-6; d_call: .; cdr3_nt: TGTGCCAGCAGCTTGGGGGGAGTGGGCAATCAGCCCCAGCATTTT; cdr3_aa: CASSLGGVGNQPQHF
j_call: TRBJ2-6; clone_size: few; v_call: TRBV7-8; d_call: .; cdr3_nt: TGTGCCAGCAGCTTAGTTTGGGGGTCTGGGGCCAACGTCCTGACTTTC; cdr3_aa: CASSLVWGSGANVLTF
j_call: TRBJ2-1; clone_size: .; v_call: TRBV2; d_call: .; cdr3_nt: TGTGCCAGCATGGAGGGACTGTTCTTC; cdr3_aa: CASMEGLFF
j_call: TRBJ1-1; clone_size: .; v_call: TRBV7-9; d_call: .; cdr3_nt: TGTGCCAGCAGCGGGGTTGATACACTGAAGGCTTTCTTT; cdr3_aa: CASSGVDTLKAFF
j_call: TRBJ2-1; clone_size: .; v_call: TRBV9; d_call: .; cdr3_nt: TGTGCCAGCAGCGTAGTGGTAGGTAATGAGCAGTTCTTC; cdr3_aa: CASSVVVGNEQFF
j_call: TRBJ1-5; clone_size: .; v_call: TRBV5-6; d_call: .; cdr3_nt: TGTGCCAGCAGCAAAAGGTCCGATGGCAATCAGCCCCAGCATTTT; cdr3_aa: CASSKRSDGNQPQHF
j_call: TRBJ1-1; clone_size: .; v_call: TRBV25-1; d_call: .; cdr3_nt: TGTGCCATACCGGGGGGCCGAATCACTGAAGCTTTCTTT; cdr3_aa: CAIPGGRITEAFF
j_call: TRBJ1-2; clone_size: .; v_call: TRBV7-9; d_call: .; cdr3_nt: TGTGCCAGCAGCCCGAGGAATACAGGGCCCAGTGGCTACACCTTC; cdr3_aa: CASSPRNTGPSGYTF
j_call: TRBJ2-7; clone_size: .; v_call: TRBV14; d_call: .; cdr3_nt: TGTGCCAGCAGCCCCCGGGACACTTCCTACGAGCAGTACTTC; cdr3_aa: CASSPRDTSYEQYF